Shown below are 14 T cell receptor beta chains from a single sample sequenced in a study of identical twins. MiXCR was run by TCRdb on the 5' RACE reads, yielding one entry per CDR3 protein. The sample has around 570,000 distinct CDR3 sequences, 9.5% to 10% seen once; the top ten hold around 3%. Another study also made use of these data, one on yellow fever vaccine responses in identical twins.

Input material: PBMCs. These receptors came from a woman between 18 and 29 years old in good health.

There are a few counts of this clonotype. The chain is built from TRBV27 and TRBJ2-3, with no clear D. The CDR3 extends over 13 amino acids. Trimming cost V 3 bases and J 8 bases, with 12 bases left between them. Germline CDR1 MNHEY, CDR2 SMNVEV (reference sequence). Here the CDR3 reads CASSFSISPTQYF. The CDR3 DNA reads TGTGCCAGCAGTTTCAGTATTTCCCCTACGCAGTATTTT.

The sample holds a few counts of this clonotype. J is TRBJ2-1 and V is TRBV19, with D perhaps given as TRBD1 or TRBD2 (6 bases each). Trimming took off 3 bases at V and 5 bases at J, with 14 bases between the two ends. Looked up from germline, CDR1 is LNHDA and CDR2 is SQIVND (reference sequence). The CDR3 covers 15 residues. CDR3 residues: CASSMTWGADNEQFF. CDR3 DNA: TGTGCCAGTAGTATGACTTGGGGGGCGGACAATGAGCAGTTCTTC.

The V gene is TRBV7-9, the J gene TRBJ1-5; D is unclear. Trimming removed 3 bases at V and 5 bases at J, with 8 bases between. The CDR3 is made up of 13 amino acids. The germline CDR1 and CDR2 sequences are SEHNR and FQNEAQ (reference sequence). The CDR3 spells CASSLTSHQPQHF. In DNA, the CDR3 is TGTGCCAGCAGCTTGACATCCCATCAGCCCCAGCATTTT.

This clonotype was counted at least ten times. CDR3 residues: CASSPSGTQYNEQFF. In DNA form, the CDR3 reads TGTGCCAGCAGCCCCAGCGGGACTCAATACAATGAGCAGTTCTTC. The chain links TRBV7-8 to TRBJ2-1, with TRBD2 identical over 7 bases. The J segment lost 4 bases and the V segment lost 5 bases, leaving 8 bases of the junction unmatched. The V gene's germline CDR1 is SGHVS and CDR2 FQNEAQ. This CDR3 has 15 amino acids.

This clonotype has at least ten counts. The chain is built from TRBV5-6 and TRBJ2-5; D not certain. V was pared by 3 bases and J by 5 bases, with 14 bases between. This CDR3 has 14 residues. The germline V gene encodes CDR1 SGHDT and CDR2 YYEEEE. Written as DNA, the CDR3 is TGTGCCAGCAGCTATGGGGTTCCGACGGAGACCCAGTACTTC. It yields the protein CASSYGVPTETQYF.

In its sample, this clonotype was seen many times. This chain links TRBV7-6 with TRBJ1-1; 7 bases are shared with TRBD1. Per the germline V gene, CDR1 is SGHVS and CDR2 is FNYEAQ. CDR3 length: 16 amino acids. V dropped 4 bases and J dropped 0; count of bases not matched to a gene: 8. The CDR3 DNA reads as TGTGCCAGCAGCTCTAGGACAGGACCAATGAACACTGAAGCTTTCTTT. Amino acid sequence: CASSSRTGPMNTEAFF.

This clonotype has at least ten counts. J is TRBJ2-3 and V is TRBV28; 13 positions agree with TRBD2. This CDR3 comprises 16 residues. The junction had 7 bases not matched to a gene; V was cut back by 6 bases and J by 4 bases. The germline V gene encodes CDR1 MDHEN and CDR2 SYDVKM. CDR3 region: CASSQGLAGSADTQYF. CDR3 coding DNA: TGTGCCAGCAGCCAGGGACTAGCGGGATCGGCAGATACGCAGTATTTT.

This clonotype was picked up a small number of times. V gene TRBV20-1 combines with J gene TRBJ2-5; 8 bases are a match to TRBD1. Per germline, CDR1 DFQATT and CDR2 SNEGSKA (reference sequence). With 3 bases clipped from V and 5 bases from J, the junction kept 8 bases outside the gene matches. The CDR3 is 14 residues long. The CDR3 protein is CSARRQGAGETQYF. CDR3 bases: TGCAGTGCTAGGCGGCAGGGGGCTGGTGAGACCCAGTACTTC.

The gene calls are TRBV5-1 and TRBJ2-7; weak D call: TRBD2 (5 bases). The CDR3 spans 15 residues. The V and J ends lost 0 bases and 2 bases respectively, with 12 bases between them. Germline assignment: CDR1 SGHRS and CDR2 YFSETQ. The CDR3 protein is CASSLDRGTPYEQYF. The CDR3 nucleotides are TGCGCCAGCAGCTTGGATCGGGGAACCCCCTACGAGCAGTACTTC.

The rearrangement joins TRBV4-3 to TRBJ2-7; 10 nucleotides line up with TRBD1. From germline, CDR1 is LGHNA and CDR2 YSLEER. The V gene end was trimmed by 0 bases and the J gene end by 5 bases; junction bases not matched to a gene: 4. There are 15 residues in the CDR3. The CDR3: CASSQDDRGPDEQYF. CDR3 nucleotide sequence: TGCGCCAGCAGCCAAGACGACAGGGGGCCCGACGAGCAGTACTTC.

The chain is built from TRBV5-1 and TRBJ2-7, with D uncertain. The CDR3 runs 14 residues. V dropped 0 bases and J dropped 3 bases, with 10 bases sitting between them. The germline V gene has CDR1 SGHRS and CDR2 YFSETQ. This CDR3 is CASSLGPWGYEQYF. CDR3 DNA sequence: TGCGCCAGCAGCTTGGGGCCTTGGGGCTACGAGCAGTACTTC.

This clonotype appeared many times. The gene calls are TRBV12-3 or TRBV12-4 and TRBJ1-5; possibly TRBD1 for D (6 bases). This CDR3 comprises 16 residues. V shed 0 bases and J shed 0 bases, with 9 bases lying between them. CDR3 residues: CASSLAGQSSNQPQHF. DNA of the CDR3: TGTGCCAGCAGTTTAGCGGGACAAAGTAGCAATCAGCCCCAGCATTTT.

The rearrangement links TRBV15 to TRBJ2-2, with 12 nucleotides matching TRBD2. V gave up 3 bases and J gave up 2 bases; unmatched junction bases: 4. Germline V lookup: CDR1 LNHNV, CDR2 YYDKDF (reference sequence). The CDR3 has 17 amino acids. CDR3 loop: CATSSRTSGINTGELFF. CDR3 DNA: TGTGCCACCAGCAGTCGGACTAGCGGGATAAACACCGGGGAGCTGTTTTTT.

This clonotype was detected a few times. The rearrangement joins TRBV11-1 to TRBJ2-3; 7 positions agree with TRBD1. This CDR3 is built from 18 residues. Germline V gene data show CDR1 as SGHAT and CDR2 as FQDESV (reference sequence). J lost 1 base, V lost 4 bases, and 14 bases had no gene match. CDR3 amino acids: CASSSPDHTGAGTDTQYF. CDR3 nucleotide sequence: TGTGCCAGCAGCTCGCCCGACCATACAGGGGCGGGCACAGATACGCAGTATTTT.